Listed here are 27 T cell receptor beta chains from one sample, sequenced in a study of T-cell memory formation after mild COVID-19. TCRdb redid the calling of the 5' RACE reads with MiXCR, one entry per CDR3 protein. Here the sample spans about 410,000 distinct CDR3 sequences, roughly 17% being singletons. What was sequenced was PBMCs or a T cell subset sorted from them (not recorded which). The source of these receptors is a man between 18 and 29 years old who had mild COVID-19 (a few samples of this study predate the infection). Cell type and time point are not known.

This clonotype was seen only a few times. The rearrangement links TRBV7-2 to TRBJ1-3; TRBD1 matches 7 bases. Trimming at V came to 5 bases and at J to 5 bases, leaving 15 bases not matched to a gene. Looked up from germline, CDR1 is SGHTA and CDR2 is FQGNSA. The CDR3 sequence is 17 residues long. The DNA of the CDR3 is TGTGCCAGCAGCGTATCCGGGACAGCGACCCATCGAAACACCATATATTTT. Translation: CASSVSGTATHRNTIYF.

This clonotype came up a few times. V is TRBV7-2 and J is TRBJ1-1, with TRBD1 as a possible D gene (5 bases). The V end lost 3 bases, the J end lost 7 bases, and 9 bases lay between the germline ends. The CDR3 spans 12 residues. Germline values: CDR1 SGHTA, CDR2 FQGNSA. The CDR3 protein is CASSFGRVEAFF. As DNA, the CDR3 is TGTGCCAGCAGCTTCGGCAGGGTTGAAGCTTTCTTT.

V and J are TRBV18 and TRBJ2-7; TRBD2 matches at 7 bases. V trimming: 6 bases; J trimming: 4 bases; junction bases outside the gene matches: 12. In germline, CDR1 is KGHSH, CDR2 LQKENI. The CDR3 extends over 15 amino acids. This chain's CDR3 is CASSPSGLPLYEQYV. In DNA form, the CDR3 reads TGTGCCAGCTCTCCGTCGGGACTACCCCTATACGAGCAGTACGTC.

The CDR3 DNA follows: TGTGCCAGCAGTGGGCAGGGTGGTAGCAATCAGCCCCAGCATTTT. Translated, it gives CASSGQGGSNQPQHF. J is TRBJ1-5 and V is TRBV25-1; TRBD1 is a possible D gene (5 bases). CDR3 length equals 15 residues. Trimming stripped 4 bases from V and 0 bases from J, with 10 bases between. Per the germline V gene, CDR1 is MGHDK and CDR2 is SYGVNS.

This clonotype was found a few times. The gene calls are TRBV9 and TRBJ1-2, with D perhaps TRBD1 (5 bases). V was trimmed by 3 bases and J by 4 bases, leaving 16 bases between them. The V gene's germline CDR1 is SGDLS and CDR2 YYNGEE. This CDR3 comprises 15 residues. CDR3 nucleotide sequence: TGTGCCAGCAGCGGAATAAACATGGGGCTCTATGGCTACACCTTC. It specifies CASSGINMGLYGYTF. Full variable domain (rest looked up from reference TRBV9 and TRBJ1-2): DSGVTQTPKHLITATGQRVTLRCSPRSGDLSVYWYQQSLDQGLQFLIQYYNGEERAKGNILERFSAQQFPDLHSELNLSSLELGDSALYFCASSGINMGLYGYTFGSGTRLTVV.

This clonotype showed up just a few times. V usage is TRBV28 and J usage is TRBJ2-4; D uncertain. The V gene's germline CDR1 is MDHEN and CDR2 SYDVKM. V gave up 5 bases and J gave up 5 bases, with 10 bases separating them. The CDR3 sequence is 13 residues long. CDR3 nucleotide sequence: TGTGCCAGCAGTGTCGGTGTCCAAAACATTCAGTACTTC. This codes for CASSVGVQNIQYF.

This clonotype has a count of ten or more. The CDR3 reads CAISETQGPEANYGYTF. In DNA, the CDR3 is TGTGCCATCAGTGAGACCCAGGGTCCCGAAGCTAACTATGGCTACACCTTC. The V gene is TRBV10-3, the J gene TRBJ1-2; a weak D match, TRBD1 (5 bases). The length of the CDR3 is 17 residues. Germline CDR1 reads ENHRY; CDR2 reads SYGVKD. V gave up 2 bases and J gave up 0 bases, with 16 bases separating them.

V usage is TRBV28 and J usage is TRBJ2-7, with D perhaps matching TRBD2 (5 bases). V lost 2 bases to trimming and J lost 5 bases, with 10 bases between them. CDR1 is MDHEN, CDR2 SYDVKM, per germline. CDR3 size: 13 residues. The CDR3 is CASSLVGGDEQYV. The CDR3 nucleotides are TGTGCCAGCAGTTTAGTAGGAGGAGACGAGCAGTACGTC.

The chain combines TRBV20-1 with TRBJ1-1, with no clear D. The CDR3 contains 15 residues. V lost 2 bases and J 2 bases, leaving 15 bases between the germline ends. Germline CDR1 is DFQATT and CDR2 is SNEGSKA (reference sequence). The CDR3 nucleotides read TGCAGTGCTAGAAAGTTTCCGGGAAGAAACACTGAAGCTTTCTTT. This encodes CSARKFPGRNTEAFF.

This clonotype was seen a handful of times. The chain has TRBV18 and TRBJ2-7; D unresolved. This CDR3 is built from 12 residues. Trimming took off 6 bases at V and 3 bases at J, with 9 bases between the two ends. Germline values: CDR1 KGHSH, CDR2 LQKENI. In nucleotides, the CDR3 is TGTGCCAGCTCCCCTGGCAACTACGAGCAGTACGTC. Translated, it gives CASSPGNYEQYV.

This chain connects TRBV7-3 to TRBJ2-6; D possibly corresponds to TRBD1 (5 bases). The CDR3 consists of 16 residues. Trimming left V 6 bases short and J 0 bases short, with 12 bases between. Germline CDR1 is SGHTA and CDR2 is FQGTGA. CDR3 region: CASSTGRPSGANVLTF. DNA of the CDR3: TGTGCCAGCAGTACAGGACGGCCCTCTGGGGCCAACGTCCTGACTTTC. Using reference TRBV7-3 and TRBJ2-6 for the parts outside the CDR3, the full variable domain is GAGVSQTPSNKVTEKGKYVELRCDPISGHTALYWYRQSLGQGPEFLIYFQGTGAADDSGLPNDRFFAVRPEGSVSTLKIQRTERGDSAVYLCASSTGRPSGANVLTFGAGSRLTVL.

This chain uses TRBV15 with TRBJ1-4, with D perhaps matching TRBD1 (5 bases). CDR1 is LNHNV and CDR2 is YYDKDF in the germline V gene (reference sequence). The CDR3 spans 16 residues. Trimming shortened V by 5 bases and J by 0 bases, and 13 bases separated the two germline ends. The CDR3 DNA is TGTGCCACCAGCCCTCGTTGGGGGTCAACTAATGAAAAACTGTTTTTT. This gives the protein CATSPRWGSTNEKLFF.

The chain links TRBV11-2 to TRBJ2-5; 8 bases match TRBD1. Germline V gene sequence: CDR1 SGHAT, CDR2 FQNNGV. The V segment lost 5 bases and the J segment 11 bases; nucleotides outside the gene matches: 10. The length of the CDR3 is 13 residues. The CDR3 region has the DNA TGTGCCAGCAGCCGGGGGAGGACAGGGTTTCAGTACTTC. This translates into CASSRGRTGFQYF. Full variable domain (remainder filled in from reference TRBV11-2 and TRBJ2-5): EAGVAQSPRYKIIEKRQSVAFWCNPISGHATLYWYQQILGQGPKLLIQFQNNGVVDDSQLPKDRFSAERLKGVDSTLKIQPAKLEDSAVYLCASSRGRTGFQYFGPGTRLLVL.

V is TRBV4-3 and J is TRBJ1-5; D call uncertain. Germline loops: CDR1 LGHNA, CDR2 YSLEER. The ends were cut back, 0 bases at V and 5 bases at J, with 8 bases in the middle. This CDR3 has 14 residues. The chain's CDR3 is CASSQEAGYQPQHF. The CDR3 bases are TGCGCCAGCAGCCAAGAAGCCGGTTATCAGCCCCAGCATTTT.

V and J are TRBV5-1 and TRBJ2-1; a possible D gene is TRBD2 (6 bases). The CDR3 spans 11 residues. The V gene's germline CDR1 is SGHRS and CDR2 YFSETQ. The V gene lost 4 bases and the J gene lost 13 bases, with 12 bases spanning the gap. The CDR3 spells CASSTRLEQFF. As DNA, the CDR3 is TGCGCCAGCAGCACCCGACTAGAACAGTTCTTC.

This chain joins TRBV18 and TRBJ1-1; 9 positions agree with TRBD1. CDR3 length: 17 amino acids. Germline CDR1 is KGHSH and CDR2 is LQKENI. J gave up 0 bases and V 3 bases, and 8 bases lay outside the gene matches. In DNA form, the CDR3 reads TGTGCCAGCTCACCCGGACAGGGGCTAGCAATGAACACTGAAGCTTTCTTT. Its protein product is CASSPGQGLAMNTEAFF.

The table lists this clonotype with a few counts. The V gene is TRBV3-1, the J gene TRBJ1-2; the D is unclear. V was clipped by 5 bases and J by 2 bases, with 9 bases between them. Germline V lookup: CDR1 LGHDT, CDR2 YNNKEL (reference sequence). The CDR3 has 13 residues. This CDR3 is CASSRSGNYGYTF. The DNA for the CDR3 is TGTGCCAGCAGCAGATCGGGAAACTATGGCTACACCTTC.

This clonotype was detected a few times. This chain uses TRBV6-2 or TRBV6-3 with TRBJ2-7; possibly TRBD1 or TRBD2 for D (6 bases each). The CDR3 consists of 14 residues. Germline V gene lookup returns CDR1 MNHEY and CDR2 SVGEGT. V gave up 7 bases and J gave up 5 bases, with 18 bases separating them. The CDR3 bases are TGTGCCAGCAAATTCTTGGGGGGCCGGGACGAGCAGTACTTC. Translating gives CASKFLGGRDEQYF.

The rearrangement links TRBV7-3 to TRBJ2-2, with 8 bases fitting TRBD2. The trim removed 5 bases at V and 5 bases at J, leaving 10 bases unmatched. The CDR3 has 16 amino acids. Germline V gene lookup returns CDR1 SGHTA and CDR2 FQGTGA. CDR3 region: CASSQPGGGQTGELFF. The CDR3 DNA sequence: TGTGCCAGCAGCCAACCGGGCGGGGGGCAGACCGGGGAGCTGTTTTTT.

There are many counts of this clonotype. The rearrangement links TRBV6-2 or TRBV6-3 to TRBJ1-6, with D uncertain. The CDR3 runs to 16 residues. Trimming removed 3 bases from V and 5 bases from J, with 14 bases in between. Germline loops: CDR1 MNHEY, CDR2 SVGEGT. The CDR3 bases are TGTGCCAGCAGTTATCGGAGACCTGGGAATAATTCACCCCTCCACTTT. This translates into CASSYRRPGNNSPLHF.

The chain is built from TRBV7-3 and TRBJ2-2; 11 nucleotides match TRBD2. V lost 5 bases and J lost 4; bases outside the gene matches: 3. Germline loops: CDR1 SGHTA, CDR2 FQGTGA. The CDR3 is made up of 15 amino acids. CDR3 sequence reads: CASSQTSGVTGELFF. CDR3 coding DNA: TGTGCCAGCAGCCAGACTAGCGGGGTCACCGGGGAGCTGTTTTTT. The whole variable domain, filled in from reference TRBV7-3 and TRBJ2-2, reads GAGVSQTPSNKVTEKGKYVELRCDPISGHTALYWYRQSLGQGPEFLIYFQGTGAADDSGLPNDRFFAVRPEGSVSTLKIQRTERGDSAVYLCASSQTSGVTGELFFGEGSRLTVL.

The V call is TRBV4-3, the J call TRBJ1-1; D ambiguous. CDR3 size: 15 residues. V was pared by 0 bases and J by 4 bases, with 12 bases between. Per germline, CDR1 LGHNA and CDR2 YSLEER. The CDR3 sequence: CASSQELSFGTEAFF. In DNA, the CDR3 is TGCGCCAGCAGCCAAGAGTTAAGCTTCGGCACTGAAGCTTTCTTT.

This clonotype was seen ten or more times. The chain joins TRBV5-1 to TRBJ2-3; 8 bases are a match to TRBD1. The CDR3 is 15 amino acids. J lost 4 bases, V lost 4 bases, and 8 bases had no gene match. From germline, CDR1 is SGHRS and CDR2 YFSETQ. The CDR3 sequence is CASSQRQGIPDTQYF. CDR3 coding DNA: TGCGCCAGCAGCCAACGACAGGGGATTCCAGATACGCAGTATTTT.

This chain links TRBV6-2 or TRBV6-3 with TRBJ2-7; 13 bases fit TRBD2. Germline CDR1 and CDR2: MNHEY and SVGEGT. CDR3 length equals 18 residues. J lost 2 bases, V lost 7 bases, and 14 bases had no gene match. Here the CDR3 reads CASIRDRTSGGPAYEQYF. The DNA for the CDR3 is TGTGCCAGCATTAGGGACCGGACTAGCGGGGGCCCCGCCTACGAGCAGTACTTC.

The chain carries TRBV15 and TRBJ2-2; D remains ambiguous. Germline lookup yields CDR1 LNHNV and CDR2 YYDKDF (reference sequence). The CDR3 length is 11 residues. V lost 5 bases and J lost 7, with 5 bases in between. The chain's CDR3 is CATSGNGELFF. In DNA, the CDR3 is TGTGCCACCAGCGGAAACGGGGAGCTGTTTTTT.

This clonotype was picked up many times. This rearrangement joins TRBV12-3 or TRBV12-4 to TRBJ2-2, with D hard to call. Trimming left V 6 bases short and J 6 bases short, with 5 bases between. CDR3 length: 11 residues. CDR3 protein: CASSFSGELFF. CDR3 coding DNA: TGTGCCAGCAGCTTTTCCGGGGAGCTGTTTTTT.

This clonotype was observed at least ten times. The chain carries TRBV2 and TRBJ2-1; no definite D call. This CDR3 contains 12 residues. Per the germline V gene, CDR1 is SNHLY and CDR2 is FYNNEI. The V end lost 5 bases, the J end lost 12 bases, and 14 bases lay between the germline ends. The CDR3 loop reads CASSSSDVGQFF. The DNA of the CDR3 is TGTGCCAGCAGTTCGTCGGACGTAGGGCAGTTCTTC.